Sequencing of this T cell receptor beta chain was carried out in a study of T cell repertoires in cytomegalovirus infection. Study in general: It was recently identified HLA-C-restricted and well-studied HLA-B-restricted CMV epitopes that the study used. Matching HLA type, along with CMV infection, was indicated by public TCR beta signatures.

Study results and caveats: In two of eight donors, the top clonotype was HLA-C-restricted CMV-specific. CMV carriers having the relevant HLA were flagged by cumulative public TCR beta family frequency.

TCRdb redid the calling of the reads with MiXCR, one entry per CDR3 protein. Altogether hundreds of thousands of distinct CDR3 sequences are present, 32% being singletons, with the ten largest covering around 12%. The CDR3 extends over 18 amino acids. Trimming took 7 bases from V and 0 from J, leaving 22 bases between them. CDR1 and CDR2 (germline): SEHNR, FQNEAQ (reference sequence). Details on this clonotype: Its antigen is not identified.

The starting material was cultured CD8+ T cells from PBMCs, obtained from culture after CMV antigen stimulation. The V call is TRBV7-9, the J call TRBJ2-1, with a tentative D call TRBD1 (6 bases). This TCR came from a human donor in good health (CMV status not recorded). Some clones in this sample may be carry-over from other donors' samples. CDR3 DNA sequence: TGTGCCAGCAACCCAACCCAGGGACATTCGAGCTCCTACAATGAGCAGTTCTTC. Protein sequence: CASNPTQGHSSSYNEQFF.